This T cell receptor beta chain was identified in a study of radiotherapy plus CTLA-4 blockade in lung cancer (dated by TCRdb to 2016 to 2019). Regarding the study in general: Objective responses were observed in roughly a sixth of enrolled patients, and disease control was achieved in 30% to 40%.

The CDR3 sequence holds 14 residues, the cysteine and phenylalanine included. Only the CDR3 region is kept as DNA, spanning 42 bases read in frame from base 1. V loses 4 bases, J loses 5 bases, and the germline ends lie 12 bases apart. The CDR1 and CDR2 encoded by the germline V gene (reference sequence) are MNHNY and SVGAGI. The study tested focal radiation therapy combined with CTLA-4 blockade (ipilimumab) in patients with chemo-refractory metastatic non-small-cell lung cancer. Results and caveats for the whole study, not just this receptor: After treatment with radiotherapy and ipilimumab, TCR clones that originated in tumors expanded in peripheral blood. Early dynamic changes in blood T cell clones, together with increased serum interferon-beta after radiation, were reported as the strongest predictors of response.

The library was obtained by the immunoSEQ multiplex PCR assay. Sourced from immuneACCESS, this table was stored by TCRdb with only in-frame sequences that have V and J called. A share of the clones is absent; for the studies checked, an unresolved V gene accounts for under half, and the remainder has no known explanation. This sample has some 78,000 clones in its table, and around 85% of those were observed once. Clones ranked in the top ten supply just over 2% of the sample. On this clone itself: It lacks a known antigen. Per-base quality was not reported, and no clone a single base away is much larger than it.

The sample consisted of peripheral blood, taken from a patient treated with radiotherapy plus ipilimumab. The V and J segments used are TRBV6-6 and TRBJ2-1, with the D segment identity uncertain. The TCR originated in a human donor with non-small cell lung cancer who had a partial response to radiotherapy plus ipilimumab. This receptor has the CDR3 CASSFPVINNEQFF. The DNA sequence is TGTGCCAGCAGTTTCCCGGTAATAAACAATGAGCAGTTCTTC.